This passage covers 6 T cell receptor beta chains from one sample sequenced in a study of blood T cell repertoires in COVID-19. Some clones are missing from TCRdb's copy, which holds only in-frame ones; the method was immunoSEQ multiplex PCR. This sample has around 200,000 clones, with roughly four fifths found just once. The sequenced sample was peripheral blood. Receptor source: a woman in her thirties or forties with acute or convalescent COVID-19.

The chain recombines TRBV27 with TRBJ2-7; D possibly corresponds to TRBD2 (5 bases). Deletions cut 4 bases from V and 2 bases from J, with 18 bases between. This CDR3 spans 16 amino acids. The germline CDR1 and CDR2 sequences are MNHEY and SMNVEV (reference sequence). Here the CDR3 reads CASSSIRARGTYEQYF. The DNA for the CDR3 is TGTGCCAGCAGTTCAATCCGGGCGAGAGGGACCTACGAGCAGTACTTC.

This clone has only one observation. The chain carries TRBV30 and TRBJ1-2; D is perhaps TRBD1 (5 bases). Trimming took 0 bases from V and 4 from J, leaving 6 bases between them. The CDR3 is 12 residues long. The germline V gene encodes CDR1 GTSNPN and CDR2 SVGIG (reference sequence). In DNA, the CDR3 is TGTGCCTGGAGTGTAGACAGCTATGGCTACACCTTC. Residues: CAWSVDSYGYTF. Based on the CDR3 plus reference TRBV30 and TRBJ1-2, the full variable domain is SQTIHQWPATLVQPVGSPLSLECTVEGTSNPNLYWYRQAAGRGLQLLFYSVGIGQISSEVPQNLSASRPQDRQFILSSKKLLLSDSGFYLCAWSVDSYGYTFGSGTRLTVV.

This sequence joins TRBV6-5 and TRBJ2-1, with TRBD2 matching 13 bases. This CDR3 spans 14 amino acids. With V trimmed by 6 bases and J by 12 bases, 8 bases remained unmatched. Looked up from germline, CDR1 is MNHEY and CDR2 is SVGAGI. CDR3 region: CASSDMGLAGPQFF. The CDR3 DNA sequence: TGTGCCAGCAGCGACATGGGACTAGCGGGACCGCAGTTCTTC.

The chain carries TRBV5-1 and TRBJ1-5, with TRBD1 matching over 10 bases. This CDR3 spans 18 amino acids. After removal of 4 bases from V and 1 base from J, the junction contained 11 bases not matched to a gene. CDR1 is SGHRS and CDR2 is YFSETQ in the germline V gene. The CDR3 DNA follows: TGCGCCAGCAGCGTCGGGACAGGGGACACCTGGAGCAATCAGCCCCAGCATTTT. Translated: CASSVGTGDTWSNQPQHF.

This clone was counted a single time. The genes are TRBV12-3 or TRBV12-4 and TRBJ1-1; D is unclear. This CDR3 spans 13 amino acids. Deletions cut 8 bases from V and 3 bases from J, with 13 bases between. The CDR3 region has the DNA TGTGCCAGCCACCGAAGACGGGACACTGAAGCTTTCTTT. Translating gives CASHRRRDTEAFF.

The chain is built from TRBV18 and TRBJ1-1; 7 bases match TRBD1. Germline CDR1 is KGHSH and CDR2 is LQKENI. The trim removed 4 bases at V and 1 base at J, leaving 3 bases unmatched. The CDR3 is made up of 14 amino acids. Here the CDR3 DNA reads TGTGCCAGCTCACGGGACAGCAAGAACACTGAAGCTTTCTTT. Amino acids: CASSRDSKNTEAFF.